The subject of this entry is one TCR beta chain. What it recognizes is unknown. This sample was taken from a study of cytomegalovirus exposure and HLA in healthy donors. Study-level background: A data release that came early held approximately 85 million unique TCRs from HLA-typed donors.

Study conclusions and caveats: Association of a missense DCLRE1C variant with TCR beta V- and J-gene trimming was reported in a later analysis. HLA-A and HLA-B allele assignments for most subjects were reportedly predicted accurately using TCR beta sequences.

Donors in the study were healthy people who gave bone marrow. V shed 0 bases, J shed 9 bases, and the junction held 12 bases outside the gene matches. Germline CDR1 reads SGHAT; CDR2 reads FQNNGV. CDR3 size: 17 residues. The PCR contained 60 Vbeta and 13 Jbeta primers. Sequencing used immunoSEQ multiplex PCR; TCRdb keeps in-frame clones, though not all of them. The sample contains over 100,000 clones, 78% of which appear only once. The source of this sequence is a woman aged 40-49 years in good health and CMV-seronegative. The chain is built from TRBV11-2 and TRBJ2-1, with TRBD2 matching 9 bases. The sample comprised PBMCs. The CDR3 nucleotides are TGTGCCAGCAGCTTAGAAGGGGTAGCGGGGGAGGTTCTTGAGCAGTTCTTC. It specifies CASSLEGVAGEVLEQFF. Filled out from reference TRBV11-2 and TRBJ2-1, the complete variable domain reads EAGVAQSPRYKIIEKRQSVAFWCNPISGHATLYWYQQILGQGPKLLIQFQNNGVVDDSQLPKDRFSAERLKGVDSTLKIQPAKLEDSAVYLCASSLEGVAGEVLEQFFGPGTRLTVL.